The clone carrying this T cell receptor (beta chain) turned up a few times. Its antigen is currently unknown. The treatment denotes: oral pan-JAK inhibitor, 5-10 mg twice daily. Per the germline V gene, CDR1 is SQVTM and CDR2 is ANQGSEA. Trimming removed 3 bases at V and 2 bases at J, with 10 bases between. This CDR3 is 13 amino acids long. The data originate from a study of CD8+ T cells in alopecia areata. Whole-study findings and limits: Tissue-resident alphabeta T cells belonging to normal skin likewise get sequenced within scalp specimens. Between patients, shared TCR sequences were less clear than in mice. This was possibly due in part to HLA diversity in the patient population. Higher clonality than in normal scalp was seen in lesional scalp, especially alopecia totalis/universalis.

Following RNA extraction, reverse transcription yielded cDNA that acted as the sequencing template. Data came from immunoSEQ multiplex PCR; TCRdb stores just in-frame clones and leaves some out. This table has about 190,000 clones, 60% appearing once. The clonotype was recovered from a human donor with alopecia areata. The J gene is TRBJ2-5, the V gene TRBV29-1; D perhaps matches TRBD2 (5 bases). The sample in question was CD4+ T cells sorted from blood, obtained at week 24, from a patient treated with tofacitinib. CDR3 DNA sequence: TGCAGCGTTGATTCGGGATCACAAGAGACCCAGTACTTC. This codes for CSVDSGSQETQYF.